These 11 T cell receptor beta chains were all obtained from the same sample, sequenced in a study of blood T cell repertoires in COVID-19. Generated by immunoSEQ multiplex PCR, the TCRdb table keeps only in-frame clones and is missing some. The sample yields 110,000 or so clones, roughly 90% seen once. Source material: peripheral blood. Receptor source: a woman between 70 and 85 years old who had recovered from COVID-19.

V gene TRBV7-2 combines with J gene TRBJ2-4; perhaps TRBD2 as D (5 bases). Trimming cost V 3 bases and J 6 bases, with 12 bases left between them. CDR3 length: 14 amino acids. CDR1 SGHTA and CDR2 FQGNSA come from the germline V gene. CDR3 bases: TGTGCCAGCAGCTTCTCTAGTGCGGGAAACATTCAGTACTTC. This codes for CASSFSSAGNIQYF. Complete variable domain (other parts from reference TRBV7-2 and TRBJ2-4): GAGVSQSPSNKVTEKGKDVELRCDPISGHTALYWYRQSLGQGLEFLIYFQGNSAPDKSGLPSDRFSAERTGGSVSTLTIQRTQQEDSAVYLCASSFSSAGNIQYFGAGTRLSVL.

The chain links TRBV2 to TRBJ2-7; no reliable D call. CDR3 length: 13 residues. CDR1 is SNHLY and CDR2 is FYNNEI in the germline V gene. Trimming pared 3 bases from V and 6 bases from J, leaving 12 bases between. CDR3 loop: CASSEMALAEQYF. The CDR3 DNA reads TGTGCCAGCAGTGAGATGGCCCTGGCCGAGCAGTACTTC. The complete variable domain, with remaining parts taken from reference TRBV2 and TRBJ2-7, reads EPEVTQTPSHQVTQMGQEVILRCVPISNHLYFYWYRQILGQKVEFLVSFYNNEISEKSEIFDDQFSVERPDGSNFTLKIRSTKLEDSAMYFCASSEMALAEQYFGPGTRLTVT.

This clone occurred once. The chain carries TRBV6-5 and TRBJ1-1, with D maybe TRBD1 (6 bases). This CDR3 has 11 residues. The V end lost 8 bases, the J end lost 6 bases, and 10 bases lay between the germline ends. Germline CDR1 and CDR2: MNHEY and SVGAGI. CDR3 sequence: CASHHRAEAFF. CDR3 DNA: TGTGCCAGCCACCACAGGGCTGAAGCTTTCTTT.

This chain joins TRBV6-5 and TRBJ2-3, with D possibly matching TRBD1 (7 bases). This CDR3 comprises 14 residues. Germline-derived CDR1 and CDR2 are MNHEY and SVGAGI. Trimming cost V 4 bases and J 2 bases, with 10 bases left between them. CDR3 amino acids: CASSFRGATDTQYF. The CDR3 nucleotides read TGTGCCAGCAGTTTCAGGGGGGCCACAGATACGCAGTATTTT.

This chain uses TRBV6-5 with TRBJ2-1, with D perhaps TRBD2 (7 bases). The V end lost 0 bases, the J end lost 2 bases, and 8 bases lay between the germline ends. The CDR3 has 15 amino acids. Per the germline V gene, CDR1 is MNHEY and CDR2 is SVGAGI. As DNA, the CDR3 is TGTGCCAGCAGTTACTCGGGGGGGCCCTACAATGAGCAGTTCTTC. Translating gives CASSYSGGPYNEQFF.

V is TRBV18 and J is TRBJ2-7; possible D gene TRBD2, 6 bases. Between the trimmed V and J ends, which lost 2 bases and 4 bases, there was a span of 6 bases. This CDR3 comprises 12 residues. Per germline, CDR1 KGHSH and CDR2 LQKENI. CDR3 nucleotide sequence: TGTGCCAGCTCACCAGGGGGGTACGAGCAGTACTTC. Its translation: CASSPGGYEQYF. The full variable domain, with the rest looked up from reference TRBV18 and TRBJ2-7, is NAGVMQNPRHLVRRRGQEARLRCSPMKGHSHVYWYRQLPEEGLKFMVYLQKENIIDESGMPKERFSAEFPKEGPSILRIQQVVRGDSAAYFCASSPGGYEQYFGPGTRLTVT.

V is TRBV5-1 and J is TRBJ2-6; D might be TRBD1 (7 bases). The germline CDR1 and CDR2 sequences are SGHRS and YFSETQ. This CDR3 comprises 14 residues. The CDR3 bases are TGCGCATCGGGGGACAGCTCTGGGGCCAACGTCCTGACTTTC. It yields the protein CASGDSSGANVLTF. Variable domain in full (rest from reference TRBV5-1 and TRBJ2-6): KAGVTQTPRYLIKTRGQQVTLSCSPISGHRSVSWYQQTPGQGLQFLFEYFSETQRNKGNFPGRFSGRQFSNSRSEMNVSTLELGDSALYLCASGDSSGANVLTFGAGSRLTVL.

A single count supports this clone. V and J are TRBV7-3 and TRBJ2-1, with 12 nucleotides matching TRBD2. CDR3 length: 18 amino acids. The V segment lost 4 bases and the J segment 3 bases; nucleotides outside the gene matches: 10. In germline, CDR1 is SGHTA, CDR2 FQGTGA. This CDR3 is CASSSLAGGPDRYNEQFF. The CDR3 DNA is TGTGCCAGCAGCTCCCTAGCGGGAGGGCCCGATCGCTACAATGAGCAGTTCTTC.

J is TRBJ2-5 and V is TRBV7-3; D is possibly TRBD2 (6 bases). In germline, CDR1 is SGHTA, CDR2 FQGTGA. The V and J ends lost 6 bases and 1 base respectively, with 12 bases between them. The CDR3 consists of 14 residues. The CDR3 is CASSGGGSQETQYF. The CDR3 DNA follows: TGTGCCAGCAGTGGGGGAGGATCCCAAGAGACCCAGTACTTC.

This clone occurred once. V usage is TRBV5-4 and J usage is TRBJ1-1; no clear D. The length of the CDR3 is 13 residues. V gave up 0 bases and J gave up 3 bases, with 6 bases separating them. Germline V lookup: CDR1 SGHNT, CDR2 YYREEE (reference sequence). The CDR3 sequence is CASSLGRDTEAFF. The CDR3 region has the DNA TGTGCCAGCAGCTTGGGGCGGGACACTGAAGCTTTCTTT.

The chain uses TRBV9 and TRBJ2-2, with 11 bases identical to TRBD2. The ends lost 3 bases at V and 4 bases at J; junction bases unmatched: 5. The germline CDR1 and CDR2 sequences are SGDLS and YYNGEE. CDR3 size: 16 residues. For the CDR3, the DNA is TGTGCCAGCAGCGCCACTAGCGGGAGTACCACCGGGGAGCTGTTTTTT. Its translation is CASSATSGSTTGELFF.